The rows below give T cell receptor beta chains drawn from one sample of a study of beta chain features in type 1 diabetes. Sequencing used immunoSEQ multiplex PCR; TCRdb keeps in-frame clones, though not all of them. The table has 970,000 or so clones, roughly 15% seen once. Sequencing used naive CD4+ T cells from blood. The receptors were sampled from a woman between 18 and 29 years old in good health. Both conserved end residues are part of each CDR3. A D gene is named only where the DNA matches it firmly. Size is stated for part of the rows, as once, few or many counts, or as a class when the clone is expanded.

d_gene	v_gene	j_gene	abundance	CDR3aa	CDR3nt
.	TRBV5-4	TRBJ2-1	.	CASSFGGRTSNEQFF	TGTGCCAGCAGCTTTGGAGGGAGGACGAGTAATGAGCAGTTCTTC
TRBD2	TRBV19	TRBJ2-7	few	CASSIGLAGSYEQYF	TGTGCCAGTAGTATCGGGCTAGCGGGATCCTACGAGCAGTACTTC
TRBD2	TRBV7-8	TRBJ2-3	few	CASSLFLAGGPTDTQYF	TGTGCCAGCAGCTTATTTCTAGCGGGAGGTCCCACAGATACGCAGTATTTT
.	TRBV5-8	TRBJ2-5	few	CASSFGQMLTTQYF	TGTGCCAGCAGCTTCGGACAGATGCTGACGACCCAGTACTTC
.	TRBV5-1	TRBJ1-1	.	CASRDLGYTEAFF	TGCGCCAGCCGCGACCTGGGGTACACTGAAGCTTTCTTT
.	TRBV5-4	TRBJ2-7	.	CASSTTGYEQYF	TGTGCCAGCAGCACAACAGGCTACGAGCAGTACTTC
TRBD1	TRBV9	TRBJ2-2	.	CASSVVQTGGTGELFF	TGTGCCAGCAGCGTAGTCCAGACAGGGGGCACCGGGGAGCTGTTTTTT
.	TRBV16	TRBJ1-6	.	CASSPQGTRSPLHF	TGTGCCAGCAGCCCCCAAGGGACTCGTTCACCCCTCCACTTT
.	TRBV11-1	TRBJ2-5	.	CASSFLRSGTQYF	TGTGCCAGCAGCTTCTTGCGGTCGGGGACCCAGTACTTC
.	TRBV28	TRBJ1-5	few	CASSFGQKNQPQHF	TGTGCCAGCAGTTTTGGACAGAAAAATCAGCCCCAGCATTTT
TRBD1	TRBV7-2	TRBJ1-2	.	CASSFPGTANFGYTF	TGTGCCAGCAGCTTCCCCGGGACAGCGAATTTTGGCTACACCTTC
.	TRBV7-9	TRBJ2-3	.	CASSYHDTQYF	TGTGCCAGCAGCTACCACGATACGCAGTATTTT
.	TRBV18	TRBJ1-3	few	CASSAGYTGNTIYF	TGTGCCAGCTCGGCCGGGTACACTGGAAACACCATATATTTT
.	TRBV18	TRBJ2-1	few	CASSALATHYNEQFF	TGTGCCAGCTCAGCCCTAGCGACCCACTACAATGAGCAGTTCTTC
TRBD2	TRBV9	TRBJ2-1	.	CASSPSGLAGYEQFF	TGTGCCAGCAGCCCGAGCGGACTAGCGGGATATGAGCAGTTCTTC
.	TRBV5-4	TRBJ1-1	.	CASSLDATSFTEAFF	TGTGCCAGCAGCTTAGATGCCACTTCGTTCACTGAAGCTTTCTTT
.	TRBV11-2	TRBJ2-7	.	CASSPHGDEQYF	TGTGCCAGCAGCCCCCACGGGGACGAGCAGTACTTC
.	TRBV10-2	TRBJ2-3	.	CASSRLSGAEMTDTQYF	TGCGCCAGCAGTAGATTGTCGGGGGCGGAGATGACAGATACGCAGTATTTT
.	TRBV19	TRBJ1-1	.	CASSTEGIMNTEAFF	TGTGCCAGTAGTACGGAAGGGATCATGAACACTGAAGCTTTCTTT
TRBD2	TRBV29-1	TRBJ2-3	.	CSAAGLIEDTQYF	TGCAGCGCCGCGGGACTAATCGAAGATACGCAGTATTTT
TRBD1	TRBV18	TRBJ1-5	.	CASSPTGGVGNQPQHF	TGTGCCAGCTCACCAACAGGGGGCGTTGGCAATCAGCCCCAGCATTTT
.	TRBV7-3	TRBJ2-7	once	CASSIDRDAAYEQYF	TGTGCCAGCAGCATTGACCGGGACGCAGCCTACGAGCAGTACTTC
TRBD1	TRBV7-2	TRBJ1-5	.	CASSSGQTYSNQPQHF	TGTGCCAGCAGCTCGGGACAGACTTATAGCAATCAGCCCCAGCATTTT
TRBD2	TRBV5-1	TRBJ2-3	few	CASSETSGTDTQYF	TGCGCCAGCAGCGAGACTAGCGGCACAGATACGCAGTATTTT
.	TRBV7-9	TRBJ2-7	.	CASSLGWDNEQYF	TGTGCCAGCAGCTTAGGTTGGGATAACGAGCAGTACTTC
.	TRBV19	TRBJ1-5	.	CATDPGLMVGQPQHF	TGTGCCACCGATCCAGGGTTAATGGTTGGTCAGCCCCAGCATTTT
.	TRBV19	TRBJ1-4	few	CASSSLRREKLFF	TGTGCCAGTAGTAGTCTCCGGAGAGAAAAACTGTTTTTT
.	TRBV4-2	TRBJ2-2	.	CASSLSATGELFF	TGTGCCAGCAGCTTGTCGGCTACCGGGGAGCTGTTTTTT
TRBD1	TRBV7-9	TRBJ2-1	.	CASSTFRDRGLFEQFF	TGTGCCAGCAGCACATTCCGGGACAGGGGGCTGTTTGAGCAGTTCTTC
TRBD2	TRBV9	TRBJ2-5	.	CASSVGGQAETQYF	TGTGCCAGCAGCGTGGGAGGGCAGGCGGAGACCCAGTACTTC
.	TRBV23-1	TRBJ2-2	.	CASSQSQEGTGTPGSCFF	.
TRBD1	TRBV15	TRBJ1-1	.	CATGETGGYAEAFF	TGTGCCACCGGAGAGACAGGGGGCTACGCTGAAGCTTTCTTT
.	TRBV27	TRBJ2-3	.	CASSFGGVSTDTQYF	TGTGCCAGCAGTTTCGGCGGGGTCAGCACAGATACGCAGTATTTT
.	TRBV29-1	TRBJ2-5	few	CSVGSSQETQYF	TGCAGCGTTGGATCCTCCCAAGAGACCCAGTACTTC
.	TRBV27	TRBJ2-1	few	CASSLYPGSGYEQFF	TGTGCCAGCAGTTTATATCCAGGCAGCGGATATGAGCAGTTCTTC
TRBD2	TRBV5-1	TRBJ2-1	.	CASSLAATSGSDEQFF	TGCGCCAGCAGCTTGGCTGCGACTAGCGGGAGCGATGAGCAGTTCTTC
.	TRBV7-3	TRBJ2-1	once	CASSPYGTLGGNEQFF	TGTGCCAGCAGCCCCTACGGGACTTTGGGGGGCAATGAGCAGTTCTTC
TRBD2	TRBV23-1	TRBJ2-5	few	CASSQSGTSGRQKPETQYF	TGCGCCAGCAGTCAATCAGGGACTAGCGGGAGGCAGAAGCCGGAGACCCAGTACTTC
.	TRBV7-3	TRBJ2-2	few	CASSSPAGELFF	TGTGCCAGCAGCTCTCCGGCCGGGGAGCTGTTTTTT
.	TRBV2	TRBJ2-7	.	CASSEAGAAVRGGYEQYF	TGTGCCAGCAGTGAAGCGGGGGCGGCCGTGAGGGGCGGGTACGAGCAGTACTTC
TRBD2	TRBV11-2	TRBJ2-2	few	CASSLTLTSGRSTGELFF	TGTGCCAGCAGCTTAACCCTGACTAGCGGGAGAAGTACCGGGGAGCTGTTTTTT
TRBD1	TRBV14	TRBJ2-1	few	CASSQDTGGPYNEQFF	TGTGCCAGCAGCCAAGATACAGGGGGCCCGTACAATGAGCAGTTCTTC
TRBD2	TRBV10-3	TRBJ2-1	.	CAMRTSGRAGDEQFF	TGTGCCATGCGGACTAGCGGGAGGGCGGGGGATGAGCAGTTCTTC
TRBD1	TRBV6-6	TRBJ2-7	.	CASITGTGYEQYF	TGTGCCAGCATTACCGGGACAGGGTACGAGCAGTACTTC
.	TRBV11-2	TRBJ2-2	.	CASSYPGRHGELFF	TGTGCCAGCAGCTATCCGGGAAGGCACGGGGAGCTGTTTTTT
TRBD2	TRBV7-2	TRBJ2-7	few	CASSSASGTYEQYF	TGTGCCAGCAGCTCAGCTAGCGGGACCTACGAGCAGTACTTC
.	TRBV2	TRBJ2-3	few	CASREDPAVDTQYF	TGTGCCAGCAGGGAAGATCCAGCCGTAGATACGCAGTATTTT
TRBD2	TRBV27	TRBJ2-1	once	CASSASGTSISTAYNEQFF	TGTGCCAGCAGTGCCTCCGGGACTAGTATTTCAACTGCCTACAATGAGCAGTTCTTC
.	TRBV5-4	TRBJ2-3	few	CASSLNRIGTDTQYF	TGTGCCAGCAGCTTGAACCGGATCGGGACAGATACGCAGTATTTT
TRBD1	TRBV18	TRBJ2-5	few	CASSLGQQETQYF	TGTGCCAGCTCACTGGGACAGCAAGAGACCCAGTACTTC
TRBD2	TRBV14	TRBJ2-1	.	CASSQDLGGILAVNEQFF	TGTGCCAGCAGCCAAGATTTAGGGGGAATACTAGCGGTCAATGAGCAGTTCTTC
.	TRBV2	TRBJ2-1	.	CASSERPPVNAGEQFF	TGTGCCAGCAGTGAACGTCCCCCCGTAAATGCCGGTGAGCAGTTCTTC
.	TRBV4-2	TRBJ1-2	few	CASSQGPVNYGYTF	TGTGCCAGCAGCCAAGGCCCGGTAAACTATGGCTACACCTTC
.	TRBV5-1	TRBJ2-6	few	CASSLGGVSGANVLTF	TGCGCCAGCAGCTTGGGTGGAGTCTCTGGGGCCAACGTCCTGACTTTC
.	TRBV6-4	TRBJ1-2	few	CASSRWDMEAKNYGYTF	TGTGCCAGCAGTCGATGGGACATGGAGGCCAAGAACTATGGCTACACCTTC
.	TRBV25-1	TRBJ1-5	few	CASSSWALGQPQHF	TGTGCCAGCAGTTCCTGGGCCCTCGGTCAGCCCCAGCATTTT